Detailed here is one T cell receptor (beta chain). Trimming took off 8 bases at V and 8 bases at J, with 15 bases between the two ends. The CDR3 runs 12 residues. Looked up from germline, CDR1 is SNHLY and CDR2 is FYNNEI. This sample was included in a study of T-cell memory formation after mild COVID-19. TCRdb re-derived calls from the 5' RACE reads in MiXCR, one entry per CDR3 protein. The sample yields a few hundred thousand distinct CDR3 sequences, 15% to 20% seen once. Sequencing used PBMCs or a T cell subset sorted from them (not recorded which). The sequence derives from a young man who had mild COVID-19 (a few samples of this study predate the infection). Cell type and time point are not known. The chain recombines TRBV2 with TRBJ1-2, with D unresolved. The CDR3: CASEGGPTGYTF. The CDR3 nucleotides read TGTGCCAGCGAGGGCGGCCCAACCGGCTACACCTTC.